The clone carrying this T cell receptor beta chain is labeled medium-sized (0.01 to 0.1%). Antigen: not known. V was clipped by 2 bases and J by 4 bases, with 9 bases between them. CDR1 is LNHDA and CDR2 is SQIVND in the germline V gene (reference sequence). There are 14 residues in the CDR3. This specimen comes from a study of cytomegalovirus exposure and HLA in healthy donors. Profiling relied on immunoSEQ multiplex PCR, and the TCRdb table lists in-frame clones only, not all of them. The sample carries about 160,000 clones, approximately 87% recorded once. Whole-study findings and limits: The classifier reportedly diagnosed cytomegalovirus status with high specificity and sensitivity.

The sample was PBMCs. This sequence originates from a woman aged 30 to 39 in good health and CMV-seronegative. This chain uses TRBV19 with TRBJ1-5; no firm D call. Written as DNA, the CDR3 is TGTGCCAGTAGTATAACCGGCGTAAATCAGCCCCAGCATTTT. Its translation is CASSITGVNQPQHF.